The clone carrying this T cell receptor beta chain has more than one count but fewer than ten. Its antigen is not known. Each TCR beta cDNA library carried unique molecular identifiers. TCRdb redid the calling of the PCR reads with MiXCR, one entry per CDR3 protein. Of hundreds of thousands of distinct CDR3 sequences in the sample, about 60% were seen once. This specimen comes from a study of post-analysis software for immune sequencing data. Study conclusions and caveats: Relative to controls, patients had about five TRBV segments at higher frequency, with TRBV5-6, TRBV5-1 and TRBV20-1 among these.

V was clipped by 0 bases and J by 3 bases; unmatched bases: 2. Germline loops: CDR1 ENHRY, CDR2 SYGVKD. This CDR3 region has 15 residues. Sequenced sample: blood. V and J are TRBV10-3 and TRBJ1-5; 7 nucleotides agree with TRBD1. The sequence came from a girl aged 2 to 10 with multiple sclerosis. The CDR3 spells CAISESTGVNQPQHF. CDR3 coding DNA: TGTGCCATCAGTGAGTCCACAGGGGTCAATCAGCCCCAGCATTTT.